The 23 T cell receptor beta chains reported below all come from one sample, sequenced in a study of cytomegalovirus exposure and HLA in healthy donors (dated by TCRdb to 2015 to 2018). Libraries came from the immunoSEQ multiplex PCR assay. The multiplex PCR relied on a mix of 60 forward primers for TCR Vbeta segments and 13 reverse primers for TCR Jbeta segments. In TCRdb, the immuneACCESS table is reduced to in-frame sequences with V and J assigned. These tables do not hold every clone; where another copy was compared, an unresolved V gene accounts for under half, and the others remain unexplained. The sample table records 110,000 or so clones; over 8.5% of these occur just once. The top ten hold less than 6.5% of the sample. The sequencing sample was made of PBMCs. The receptors derive from a woman in her forties in good health and CMV-seropositive.

This clone was recorded a few times. The chain uses TRBV11-2 and TRBJ2-3; 7 bases agree with TRBD1. The CDR3 is made up of 15 amino acids. V was pared by 1 base and J by 3 bases, with 4 bases of the junction left unmatched. From germline, CDR1 is SGHAT and CDR2 FQNNGV. CDR3 in amino acids: CASSLGQGVTDTQYF. The CDR3 DNA is TGTGCCAGCAGCTTAGGCCAGGGGGTAACAGATACGCAGTATTTT.

The chain couples TRBV7-9 to TRBJ2-7, with 7 bases identical to TRBD1. The germline V gene encodes CDR1 SEHNR and CDR2 FQNEAQ (reference sequence). With V trimmed by 5 bases and J by 3 bases, 7 bases remained unmatched. The CDR3 runs to 14 residues. The CDR3: CASSPDRVLYEQYF. In DNA form, the CDR3 reads TGTGCCAGCAGCCCCGACAGGGTGCTCTACGAGCAGTACTTC.

This clone was counted between two and nine times. CDR3 protein: CASSLDSPYEQYF. The CDR3 DNA is TGTGCCAGCAGCTTGGACAGCCCCTACGAGCAGTACTTC. The chain recombines TRBV5-4 with TRBJ2-7; D remains ambiguous. Trimming took 0 bases from V and 2 from J, leaving 6 bases between them. Germline V gives CDR1 SGHNT, CDR2 YYREEE (reference sequence). The CDR3 consists of 13 residues.

Comments on this clone: Distinct nucleotide sequences in the sample also encode this CDR3. The J gene is TRBJ1-5, the V gene TRBV29-1; no definite D call. The germline CDR1 and CDR2 sequences are SQVTM and ANQGSEA. The CDR3 spans 13 residues. Trimming shortened V by 4 bases and J by 9 bases, and 16 bases separated the two germline ends. As DNA, the CDR3 is TGCAGCGTTGGACACGCCGCATCAGGGCCCCAGCATTTT. It translates to CSVGHAASGPQHF.

In its sample, this clone was seen a few times. Distinct nucleotide sequences in the sample also encode this CDR3. J is TRBJ1-1 and V is TRBV9; D is possibly TRBD1 (5 bases). V was shortened by 0 bases and J by 3 bases, with 12 bases between the two germline ends. The length of the CDR3 is 15 residues. The germline CDR1 and CDR2 sequences are SGDLS and YYNGEE. This CDR3 is CASSVVPGVYTEAFF. The CDR3 nucleotides are TGTGCCAGCAGCGTAGTACCGGGGGTGTACACTGAAGCTTTCTTT. Full variable domain (rest looked up from reference TRBV9 and TRBJ1-1): DSGVTQTPKHLITATGQRVTLRCSPRSGDLSVYWYQQSLDQGLQFLIQYYNGEERAKGNILERFSAQQFPDLHSELNLSSLELGDSALYFCASSVVPGVYTEAFFGQGTRLTVV.

The chain combines TRBV15 with TRBJ2-7, with TRBD1 matching over 7 bases. This CDR3 has 14 amino acids. Trimming took 5 bases from V and 9 from J; bases not matched to a gene: 13. Germline CDR1 LNHNV, CDR2 YYDKDF (reference sequence). The CDR3 loop reads CATSPDHVKGAQYF. The CDR3 bases are TGTGCCACCAGCCCAGACCACGTTAAGGGGGCGCAGTACTTC.

This clone was observed a few times. V and J are TRBV5-8 and TRBJ2-7, with D possibly matching TRBD2 (5 bases). CDR1 SGHTS and CDR2 YDEGEE come from the germline V gene. Trimming stripped 2 bases from V and 2 bases from J, with 5 bases between. The CDR3 sequence is 12 residues long. CDR3 nucleotides: TGTGCCAGCAGCTTCGGGACCTACGAGCAGTACTTC. Its translation is CASSFGTYEQYF.

The chain uses TRBV30 and TRBJ1-5, with D tentatively TRBD1 (6 bases). The ends were cut back, 2 bases at V and 7 bases at J, with 12 bases in the middle. The CDR3 loop spans 13 amino acids. Germline V gene sequence: CDR1 GTSNPN, CDR2 SVGIG (reference sequence). CDR3: CAWSRAGDQPQHF. The CDR3 DNA sequence: TGTGCCTGGAGTCGGGCAGGGGACCAGCCCCAGCATTTT.

The V call is TRBV6-1, the J call TRBJ1-1, with unresolved D. V was pared by 4 bases and J by 1 base, with 10 bases between. Germline V gene lookup returns CDR1 MNHNS and CDR2 SASEGT. The CDR3 loop spans 14 amino acids. The CDR3 nucleotides are TGTGCCAGCAGTGTTCGCAGTTGGAACACTGAAGCTTTCTTT. Translating gives CASSVRSWNTEAFF.

CDR3 sequence (DNA): TGTGCCACCGGACCTGGGACAGCCGCCTATGGCTACACCTTC. Translating gives CATGPGTAAYGYTF. This chain connects TRBV19 to TRBJ1-2, with 7 bases that match TRBD1. V shed 10 bases, J shed 4 bases, and the junction held 12 bases outside the gene matches. The CDR3 runs 14 residues. Germline V gene data show CDR1 as LNHDA and CDR2 as SQIVND (reference sequence).

This clone was detected many times. V gene TRBV6-4 combines with J gene TRBJ1-1; the D is unclear. The CDR3 sequence is 13 residues long. The germline V gene encodes CDR1 MRHNA and CDR2 SNTAGT. V was cut by 6 bases and J by 1 base, with 9 bases left in between. The CDR3 DNA is TGTGCCAGCAGCGTTGCAGGGAACACTGAAGCTTTCTTT. It encodes CASSVAGNTEAFF.

In its sample, this clone was seen a few times. The chain links TRBV10-3 to TRBJ2-5, with a weak D call TRBD2 (5 bases). This CDR3 is 13 amino acids long. Germline V gene lookup returns CDR1 ENHRY and CDR2 SYGVKD. V was pared by 11 bases and J by 5 bases, with 18 bases between. CDR3 nucleotides: TGTGCCGTCTCAGTGAGAAGGGAGGAGACCCAGTACTTC. Its translation: CAVSVRREETQYF.

The V gene is TRBV6-1, the J gene TRBJ2-7; D is possibly TRBD2 (5 bases). Germline assignment: CDR1 MNHNS and CDR2 SASEGT. V was pared by 3 bases and J by 1 base, with 7 bases between. CDR3 length: 13 amino acids. CDR3 loop: CASSDRESYEQYF. Here the CDR3 DNA reads TGTGCCAGCAGTGACCGGGAATCCTACGAGCAGTACTTC.

The table lists this clone with a few counts. The J gene is TRBJ2-2, the V gene TRBV15, with D possibly TRBD1 on 5 matching bases. This CDR3 spans 15 amino acids. V lost 1 base to trimming and J lost 2 bases, with 8 bases between them. CDR1 LNHNV and CDR2 YYDKDF come from the germline V gene (reference sequence). CDR3 residues: CATSRGQINTGELFF. Written as DNA, the CDR3 is TGTGCCACCAGCAGAGGACAGATTAACACCGGGGAGCTGTTTTTT.

The V call is TRBV21-1, the J call TRBJ1-4; TRBD1, the table's D call, was not compared with the DNA. TRBV21-1 is a pseudogene. This CDR3 has 20 residues. CDR3 residues: CASSKGRTGLQFPTNEKLFF. DNA of the CDR3: TGTGCCAGCAGCAAAGGCCGAACAGGGCTCCAATTTCCAACTAATGAAAAACTGTTTTTT.

This clone appeared a few times. This sequence joins TRBV4-1 and TRBJ1-1, with TRBD1 identical over 7 bases. This CDR3 is 15 amino acids long. The V and J ends lost 6 bases and 0 bases, in that order; junction bases with no gene match: 7. The germline V gene encodes CDR1 MGHRA and CDR2 YSYEKL. CDR3 bases: TGCGCCAGCAGGCTGACAGGGCCGATGAACACTGAAGCTTTCTTT. Translation: CASRLTGPMNTEAFF.

There are a few counts of this clone. This chain links TRBV5-1 with TRBJ2-5; 14 bases align to TRBD2. After removal of 0 bases from V and 2 bases from J, the junction contained 3 bases not matched to a gene. This CDR3 is built from 17 residues. Germline V gene sequence: CDR1 SGHRS, CDR2 YFSETQ. In nucleotides, the CDR3 is TGCGCCAGCAGCTTGGGACTAGCGGGGGGGTTTCAAGAGACCCAGTACTTC. Protein sequence: CASSLGLAGGFQETQYF.

This clone was observed a few times. The chain links TRBV11-2 to TRBJ1-2, with a possible D match to TRBD1 (5 bases). Germline V gene data show CDR1 as SGHAT and CDR2 as FQNNGV. The CDR3 is 13 residues long. V was shortened by 7 bases and J by 4 bases, with 13 bases between the two germline ends. As DNA, the CDR3 is TGTGCCAGCACCCTTAACAGGCTCTATGGCTACACCTTC. Its protein is CASTLNRLYGYTF.

This chain connects TRBV5-6 to TRBJ1-5; the D gene is possibly TRBD1 (5 bases). The V end lost 0 bases, the J end lost 8 bases, and 12 bases lay between the germline ends. Germline values: CDR1 SGHDT, CDR2 YYEEEE. The CDR3 sequence is 14 residues long. The CDR3 nucleotides are TGTGCCAGCAGCTTGGGTCCGGGGGTAAAGCCCCAGCATTTT. This encodes CASSLGPGVKPQHF.

This clone has a handful of counts. The rearrangement links TRBV11-1 to TRBJ1-2; D uncertain. The V gene's germline CDR1 is SGHAT and CDR2 FQDESV (reference sequence). The V gene lost 3 bases and the J gene lost 4 bases, with 12 bases spanning the gap. The CDR3 extends over 14 amino acids. The CDR3 sequence is CASSLTGSGYGYTF. The CDR3 bases are TGTGCCAGCAGCTTGACGGGTAGCGGCTATGGCTACACCTTC.

This clone was counted only a few times. The chain recombines TRBV7-2 with TRBJ1-2; 10 positions match TRBD1. The trim removed 5 bases at V and 5 bases at J, leaving 8 bases unmatched. This CDR3 has 15 amino acids. Germline CDR1 SGHTA, CDR2 FQGNSA. CDR3 sequence: CASSVSPGQGYGYTF. In DNA form, the CDR3 reads TGTGCCAGCAGCGTTTCACCGGGACAGGGGTATGGCTACACCTTC.

This clone was recorded a few times. J is TRBJ1-6 and V is TRBV7-9; a weak D match, TRBD1 (5 bases). Germline V gene sequence: CDR1 SEHNR, CDR2 FQNEAQ (reference sequence). The CDR3 consists of 14 residues. V dropped 5 bases and J dropped 8 bases, with 13 bases sitting between them. The CDR3, as DNA: TGTGCCAGCAGCATGCAGGGTGAGGATTCACCCCTCCACTTT. Translation gives CASSMQGEDSPLHF.

This clone occurred a few times. The rearrangement links TRBV5-6 to TRBJ2-3, with 8 bases that match TRBD1. This CDR3 has 17 residues. Germline CDR1 SGHDT, CDR2 YYEEEE. J was trimmed by 6 bases and V by 4 bases; bases with no gene match: 16. This CDR3 is CASSPRQGRGRADTQYF. In DNA, the CDR3 is TGTGCCAGCAGCCCCCGACAGGGGCGAGGAAGGGCGGATACGCAGTATTTT.